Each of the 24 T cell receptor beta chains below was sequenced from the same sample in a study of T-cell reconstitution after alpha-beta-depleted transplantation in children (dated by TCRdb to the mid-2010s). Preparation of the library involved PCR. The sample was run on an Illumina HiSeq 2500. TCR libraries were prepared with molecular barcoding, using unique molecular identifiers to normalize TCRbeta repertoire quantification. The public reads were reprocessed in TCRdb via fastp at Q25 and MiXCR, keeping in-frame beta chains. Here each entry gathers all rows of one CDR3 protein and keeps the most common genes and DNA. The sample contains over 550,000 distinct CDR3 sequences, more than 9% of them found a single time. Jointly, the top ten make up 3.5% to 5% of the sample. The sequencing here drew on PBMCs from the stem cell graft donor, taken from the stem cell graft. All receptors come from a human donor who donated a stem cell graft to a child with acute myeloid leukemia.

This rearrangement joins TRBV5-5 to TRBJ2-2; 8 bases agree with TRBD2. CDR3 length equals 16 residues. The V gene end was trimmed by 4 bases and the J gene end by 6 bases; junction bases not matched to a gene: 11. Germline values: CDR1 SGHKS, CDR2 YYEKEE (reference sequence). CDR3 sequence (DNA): TGTGCCAGCAGCCCTGCAGGGACTAGTAACGCCGGGGAGCTGTTTTTT. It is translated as CASSPAGTSNAGELFF.

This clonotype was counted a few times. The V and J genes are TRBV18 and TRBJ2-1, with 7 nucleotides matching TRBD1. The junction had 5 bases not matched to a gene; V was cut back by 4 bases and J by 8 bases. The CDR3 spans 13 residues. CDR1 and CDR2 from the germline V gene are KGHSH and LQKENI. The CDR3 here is CASSLTDRHEQFF. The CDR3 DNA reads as TGTGCCAGCTCACTCACGGACAGGCATGAGCAGTTCTTC.

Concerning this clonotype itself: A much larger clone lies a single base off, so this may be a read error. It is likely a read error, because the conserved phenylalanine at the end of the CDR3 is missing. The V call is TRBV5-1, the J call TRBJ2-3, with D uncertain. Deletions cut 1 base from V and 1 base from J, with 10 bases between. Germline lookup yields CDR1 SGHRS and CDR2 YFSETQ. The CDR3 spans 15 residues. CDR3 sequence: CASSLIGAGTDTQYS. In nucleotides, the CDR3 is TGCGCCAGCAGCTTGATCGGAGCCGGCACAGATACGCAGTATTCT.

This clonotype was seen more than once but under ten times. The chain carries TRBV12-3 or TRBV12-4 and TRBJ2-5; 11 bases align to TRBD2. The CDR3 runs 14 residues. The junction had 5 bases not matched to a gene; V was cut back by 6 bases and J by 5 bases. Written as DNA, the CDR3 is TGTGCCAGCAGACTAGCGGGAGTGGGGGAGACCCAGTACTTC. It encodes CASRLAGVGETQYF.

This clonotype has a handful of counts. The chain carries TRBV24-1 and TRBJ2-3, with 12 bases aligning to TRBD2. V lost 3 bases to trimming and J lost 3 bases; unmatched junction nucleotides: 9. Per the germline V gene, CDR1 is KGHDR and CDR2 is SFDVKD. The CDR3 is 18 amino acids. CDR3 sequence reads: CATSDPGLAGIRTDTQYF. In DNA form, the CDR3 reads TGTGCCACCAGTGATCCCGGACTAGCGGGGATTCGTACAGATACGCAGTATTTT.

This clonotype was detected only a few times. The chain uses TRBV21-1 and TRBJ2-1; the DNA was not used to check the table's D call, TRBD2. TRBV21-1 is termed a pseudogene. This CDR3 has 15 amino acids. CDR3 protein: CASSEASGRYNEQFF. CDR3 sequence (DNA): TGTGCCAGCAGCGAAGCTAGCGGACGTTACAATGAGCAGTTCTTC.

CDR3 region: CSAGRTGGNQPQHF. The CDR3 nucleotides are TGCAGTGCTGGACGGACAGGGGGAAATCAGCCCCAGCATTTT. This rearrangement joins TRBV20-1 to TRBJ1-5; 10 bases line up with TRBD1. The trim removed 5 bases at V and 4 bases at J, leaving 5 bases unmatched. Germline V gene data show CDR1 as DFQATT and CDR2 as SNEGSKA (reference sequence). The CDR3 runs 14 residues.

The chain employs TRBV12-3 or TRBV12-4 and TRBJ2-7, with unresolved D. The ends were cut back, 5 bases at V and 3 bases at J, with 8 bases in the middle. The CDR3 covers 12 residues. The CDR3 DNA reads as TGTGCCAGCAGTACGACCATCTACGAGCAGTACTTC. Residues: CASSTTIYEQYF.

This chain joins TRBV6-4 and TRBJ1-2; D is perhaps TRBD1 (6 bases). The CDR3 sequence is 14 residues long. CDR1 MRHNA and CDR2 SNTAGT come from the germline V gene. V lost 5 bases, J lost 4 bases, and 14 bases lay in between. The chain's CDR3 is CASSTGSGGYGYTF. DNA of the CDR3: TGTGCCAGCAGTACAGGGTCGGGAGGCTATGGCTACACCTTC.

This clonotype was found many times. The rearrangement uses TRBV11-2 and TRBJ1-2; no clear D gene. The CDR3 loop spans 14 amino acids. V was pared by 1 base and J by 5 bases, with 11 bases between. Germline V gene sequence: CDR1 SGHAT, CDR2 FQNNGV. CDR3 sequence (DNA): TGTGCCAGCAGCTTAGGGCAGGCGAATTATGGCTACACCTTC. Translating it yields CASSLGQANYGYTF.

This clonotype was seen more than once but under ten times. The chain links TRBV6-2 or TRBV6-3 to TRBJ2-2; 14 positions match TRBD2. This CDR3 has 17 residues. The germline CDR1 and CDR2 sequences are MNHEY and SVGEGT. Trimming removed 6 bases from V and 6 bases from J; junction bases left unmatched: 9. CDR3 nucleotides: TGTGCCAGCAGCCAGGGACTAGCGGGAGTTCGGCCCGGGGAGCTGTTTTTT. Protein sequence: CASSQGLAGVRPGELFF.

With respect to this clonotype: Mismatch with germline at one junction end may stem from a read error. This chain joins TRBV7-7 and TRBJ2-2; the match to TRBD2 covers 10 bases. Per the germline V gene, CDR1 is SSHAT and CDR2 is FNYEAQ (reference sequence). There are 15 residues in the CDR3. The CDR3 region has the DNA TGTGCTAGCAGCTTATTAGCGGGAGGCGACGGGGAGCTGTTTTTT. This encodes CASSLLAGGDGELFF.

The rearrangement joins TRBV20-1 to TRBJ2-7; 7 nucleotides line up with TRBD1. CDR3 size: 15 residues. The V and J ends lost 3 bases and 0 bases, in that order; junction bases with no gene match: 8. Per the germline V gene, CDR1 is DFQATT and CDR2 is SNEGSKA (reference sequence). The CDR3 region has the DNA TGCAGTGCTAGGGCCCCGACAGGGAGCTCCTACGAGCAGTACTTC. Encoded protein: CSARAPTGSSYEQYF.

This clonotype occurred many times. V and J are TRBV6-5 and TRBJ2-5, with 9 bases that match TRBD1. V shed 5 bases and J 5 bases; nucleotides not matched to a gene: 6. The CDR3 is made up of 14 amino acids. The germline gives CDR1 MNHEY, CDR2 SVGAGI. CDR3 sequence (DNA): TGTGCCAGCAGTCCGAGGACAGGGGCCGAGACCCAGTACTTC. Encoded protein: CASSPRTGAETQYF.

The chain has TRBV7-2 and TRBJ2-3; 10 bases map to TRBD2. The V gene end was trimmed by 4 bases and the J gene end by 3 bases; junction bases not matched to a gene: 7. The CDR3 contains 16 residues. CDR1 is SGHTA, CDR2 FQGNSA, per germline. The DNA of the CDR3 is TGTGCCAGCAGCTCTAGCGGGAGTACCCTAACAGATACGCAGTATTTT. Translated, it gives CASSSSGSTLTDTQYF.

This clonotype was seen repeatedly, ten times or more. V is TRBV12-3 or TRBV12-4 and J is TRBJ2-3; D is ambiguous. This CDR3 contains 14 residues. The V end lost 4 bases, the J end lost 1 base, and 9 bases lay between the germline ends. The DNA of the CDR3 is TGTGCCAGCAGTTCCGCCTATCGCACAGATACGCAGTATTTT. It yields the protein CASSSAYRTDTQYF.

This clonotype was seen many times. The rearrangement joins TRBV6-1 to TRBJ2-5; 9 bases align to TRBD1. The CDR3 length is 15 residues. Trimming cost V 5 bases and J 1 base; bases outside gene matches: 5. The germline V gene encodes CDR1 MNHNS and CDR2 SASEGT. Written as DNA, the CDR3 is TGTGCCAGCAGTCTGGGACAGGGTCCCCAAGAGACCCAGTACTTC. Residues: CASSLGQGPQETQYF.

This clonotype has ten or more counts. The CDR3 reads CASSIDRDSGNTIYF. The CDR3 nucleotides are TGCGCCAGCAGCATCGACAGGGACTCTGGAAACACCATATATTTT. This sequence joins TRBV5-1 and TRBJ1-3, with 7 bases aligning to TRBD1. The trim removed 4 bases at V and 0 bases at J, leaving 4 bases unmatched. Germline values: CDR1 SGHRS, CDR2 YFSETQ. The CDR3 spans 15 residues.

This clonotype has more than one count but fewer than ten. The CDR3 DNA reads TGTGCCAGCAGCTTAGTTAGGGACAATGAGCAGTTCTTC. Its protein is CASSLVRDNEQFF. This sequence joins TRBV7-2 and TRBJ2-1; D is ambiguous. The CDR3 spans 13 residues. Trimming stripped 1 base from V and 5 bases from J, with 6 bases between. Germline-derived CDR1 and CDR2 are SGHTA and FQGNSA.

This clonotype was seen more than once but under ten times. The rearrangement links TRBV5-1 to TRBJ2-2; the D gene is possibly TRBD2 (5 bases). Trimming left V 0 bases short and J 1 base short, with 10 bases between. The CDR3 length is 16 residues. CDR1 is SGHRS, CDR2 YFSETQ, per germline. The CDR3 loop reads CASSLGLAQNTGELFF. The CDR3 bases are TGCGCCAGCAGCTTGGGTCTAGCCCAGAACACCGGGGAGCTGTTTTTT.

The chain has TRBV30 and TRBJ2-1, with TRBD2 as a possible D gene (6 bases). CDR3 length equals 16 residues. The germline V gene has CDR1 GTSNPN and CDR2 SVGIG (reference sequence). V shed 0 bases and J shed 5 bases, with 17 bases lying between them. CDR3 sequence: CAWSVMLRGGDNEQFF. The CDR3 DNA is TGTGCCTGGAGTGTAATGCTCCGGGGCGGGGACAATGAGCAGTTCTTC. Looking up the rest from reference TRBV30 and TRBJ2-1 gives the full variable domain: SQTIHQWPATLVQPVGSPLSLECTVEGTSNPNLYWYRQAAGRGLQLLFYSVGIGQISSEVPQNLSASRPQDRQFILSSKKLLLSDSGFYLCAWSVMLRGGDNEQFFGPGTRLTVL.

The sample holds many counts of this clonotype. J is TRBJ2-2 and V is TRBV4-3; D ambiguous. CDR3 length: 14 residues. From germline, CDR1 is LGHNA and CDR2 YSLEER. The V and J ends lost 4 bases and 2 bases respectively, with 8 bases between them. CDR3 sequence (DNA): TGCGCCAGCAGCCGGAAAGGAAACACCGGGGAGCTGTTTTTT. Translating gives CASSRKGNTGELFF.

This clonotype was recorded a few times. Written as DNA, the CDR3 is TGCGCCAGCAGCTTGGTGACAGGGGGCTTCGGGGAGCTGTTTTTT. This encodes CASSLVTGGFGELFF. This sequence joins TRBV5-1 and TRBJ2-2, with 10 bases matching TRBD1. Trimming cost V 0 bases and J 7 bases; bases outside gene matches: 3. Germline CDR1 is SGHRS and CDR2 is YFSETQ. The CDR3 runs 15 residues.

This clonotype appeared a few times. The CDR3 DNA reads as TGTGCCAGCCGACTAGACCGGGGACTAGCGGCCGGTGAGCAGTTCTTC. Its translation is CASRLDRGLAAGEQFF. V and J are TRBV7-2 and TRBJ2-1; 11 nucleotides line up with TRBD2. The V and J ends lost 8 bases and 9 bases, in that order; junction bases with no gene match: 15. This CDR3 has 16 residues. CDR1 SGHTA and CDR2 FQGNSA come from the germline V gene. Full variable domain (missing parts from reference TRBV7-2 and TRBJ2-1): GAGVSQSPSNKVTEKGKDVELRCDPISGHTALYWYRQSLGQGLEFLIYFQGNSAPDKSGLPSDRFSAERTGGSVSTLTIQRTQQEDSAVYLCASRLDRGLAAGEQFFGPGTRLTVL.